The source of this T cell receptor beta chain is a study of blood T cell repertoires in COVID-19. Study-wide background: Researchers got acute and convalescent COVID-19 samples from the United States, Italy and Spain.

Trimming pared 7 bases from V and 4 bases from J, leaving 11 bases between. This CDR3 has 13 amino acids. The V gene's germline CDR1 is SGDLS and CDR2 YYNGEE. TCRdb's table, derived via immunoSEQ multiplex PCR, lists solely in-frame clones and lacks some. This sample carries about 370,000 clones, about 89% of them seen once, and the ten largest clones take approximately 3%. This receptor was taken from a woman between 25 and 40 years old with COVID-19, enrolled during active disease. Material: peripheral blood. The J gene is TRBJ1-4, the V gene TRBV9, with D unclear. CDR3 in amino acids: CASGDGLNEKLFF. CDR3 nucleotides: TGTGCCAGCGGCGACGGACTTAATGAAAAACTGTTTTTT.